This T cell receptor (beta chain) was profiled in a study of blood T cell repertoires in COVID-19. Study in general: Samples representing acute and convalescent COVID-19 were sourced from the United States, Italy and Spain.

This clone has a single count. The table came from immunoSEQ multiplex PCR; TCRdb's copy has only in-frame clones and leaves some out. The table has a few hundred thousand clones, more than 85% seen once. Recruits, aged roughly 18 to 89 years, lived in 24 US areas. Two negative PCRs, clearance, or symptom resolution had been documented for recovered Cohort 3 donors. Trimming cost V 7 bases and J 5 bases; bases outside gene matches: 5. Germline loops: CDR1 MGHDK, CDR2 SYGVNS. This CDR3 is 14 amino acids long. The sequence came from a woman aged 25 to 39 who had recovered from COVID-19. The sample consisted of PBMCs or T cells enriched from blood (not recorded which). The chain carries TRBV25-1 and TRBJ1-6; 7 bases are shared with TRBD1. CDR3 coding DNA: TGTGCCAGCACCCGCGGGACAGATAATTCACCCCTCCACTTT. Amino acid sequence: CASTRGTDNSPLHF. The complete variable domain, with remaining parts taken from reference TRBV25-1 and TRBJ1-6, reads EADIYQTPRYLVIGTGKKITLECSQTMGHDKMYWYQQDPGMELHLIHYSYGVNSTEKGDLSSESTVSRIRTEHFPLTLESARPSHTSQYLCASTRGTDNSPLHFGNGTRLTVT.